Listed here are 10 T cell receptor beta chains from one sample, sequenced in a study of T cell repertoires in cytomegalovirus infection. One entry per CDR3 protein results from TCRdb running MiXCR on the reads. The data show approximately 990,000 distinct CDR3 sequences, approximately 30% seen once. These TCRs' antigens remain unknown. The sample here was cultured CD8+ T cells from PBMCs, taken from culture after CMV antigen stimulation. These receptors were collected from a human donor in good health (CMV status not recorded). Some clones in this sample may be carry-over from other donors' samples.

This clonotype was recorded at least ten times. The rearrangement uses TRBV7-2 and TRBJ2-3; 9 bases match TRBD2. Losses at the gene ends were 5 bases for V and 4 bases for J; bases not matched to a gene: 10. The CDR3 length is 16 residues. Germline CDR1 and CDR2: SGHTA and FQGNSA. The CDR3 here is CASSPEGGGAADTQYF. DNA of the CDR3: TGTGCCAGCAGCCCCGAGGGCGGGGGGGCTGCAGATACGCAGTATTTT.

This clonotype was detected ten times or more. The V call is TRBV6-2 or TRBV6-3, the J call TRBJ1-2, with D unclear. The germline gives CDR1 MNHEY, CDR2 SVGEGT. This CDR3 has 11 residues. Trimming stripped 7 bases from V and 0 bases from J, with 3 bases between. The DNA for the CDR3 is TGTGCCAGCACATCTAACTATGGCTACACCTTC. Amino acid sequence: CASTSNYGYTF.

The J gene is TRBJ2-1, the V gene TRBV6-6; D is uncertain. Looked up from germline, CDR1 is MNHNY and CDR2 is SVGAGI (reference sequence). The CDR3 has 13 amino acids. Between the trimmed V and J ends, which lost 6 bases and 6 bases, there was a span of 12 bases. The CDR3 sequence: CASRIGRINEQFF. The CDR3 DNA follows: TGTGCCAGCAGGATCGGGCGGATCAATGAGCAGTTCTTC.

In regard to this clonotype: A read error may be the cause here, since a much bigger clone is one base away. Likely a read error: the CDR3 ends without its conserved phenylalanine or tryptophan. The rearrangement links TRBV7-8 to TRBJ2-2; 14 bases align to TRBD2. Germline CDR1 SGHVS, CDR2 FQNEAQ. This CDR3 is 17 amino acids long. Trimming cost V 4 bases and J 2 bases; bases outside gene matches: 3. This CDR3 is CASSSTSGGVNTGELFL. The CDR3, as DNA: TGTGCCAGCAGCTCGACTAGCGGGGGGGTAAACACCGGGGAGCTGTTTCTT.

This clonotype was observed a few times. The rearrangement joins TRBV2 to TRBJ2-5; the match to TRBD2 covers 10 bases. V lost 4 bases to trimming and J lost 0 bases; unmatched junction nucleotides: 2. This CDR3 region has 15 residues. Germline V gene sequence: CDR1 SNHLY, CDR2 FYNNEI. CDR3 loop: CASSATSGYQETQYF. CDR3 nucleotide sequence: TGTGCCAGCAGTGCGACTAGCGGGTACCAAGAGACCCAGTACTTC.

The chain is built from TRBV4-3 and TRBJ1-1, with no clear D. Trimming took off 0 bases at V and 3 bases at J, with 11 bases between the two ends. CDR1 LGHNA and CDR2 YSLEER come from the germline V gene. This CDR3 has 15 residues. This chain's CDR3 is CASSQDTGFDTEAFF. In nucleotides, the CDR3 is TGCGCCAGCAGCCAAGATACCGGGTTCGACACTGAAGCTTTCTTT.

The table lists this clonotype with many counts. The chain carries TRBV7-3 and TRBJ2-1; D is unclear. This CDR3 spans 14 amino acids. Germline V gene data show CDR1 as SGHTA and CDR2 as FQGTGA. Trimming took off 2 bases at V and 8 bases at J, with 13 bases between the two ends. CDR3 in DNA: TGTGCCAGCAGCTTACTAGGAATGGGCTATGAGCAGTTCTTC. It encodes CASSLLGMGYEQFF.

V usage is TRBV19 and J usage is TRBJ1-5; 7 positions match TRBD1. Germline CDR1 reads LNHDA; CDR2 reads SQIVND (reference sequence). The CDR3 covers 15 residues. The V and J ends lost 5 bases and 3 bases, in that order; junction bases with no gene match: 7. The CDR3 here is CASSPQDRTNQPQHF. The CDR3 DNA reads TGTGCCAGTAGTCCCCAGGACAGGACCAATCAGCCCCAGCATTTT.

This chain links TRBV5-1 with TRBJ2-2; 7 nucleotides line up with TRBD2. There are 16 residues in the CDR3. CDR1 SGHRS and CDR2 YFSETQ come from the germline V gene. Losses at the gene ends were 0 bases for V and 4 bases for J; bases not matched to a gene: 6. The CDR3 region is CASSLAAGDLTGELFF. CDR3 nucleotides: TGCGCCAGCAGCTTGGCTGCGGGGGACCTCACCGGGGAGCTGTTTTTT.

The table lists this clonotype with a few counts. V usage is TRBV7-2 and J usage is TRBJ1-1; 8 nucleotides match TRBD1. The CDR3 has 15 amino acids. V trimming: 4 bases; J trimming: 4 bases; junction bases outside the gene matches: 8. Germline assignment: CDR1 SGHTA and CDR2 FQGNSA. CDR3 nucleotide sequence: TGTGCCAGCAGCTCCATCAGGGGGCTCGGCACTGAAGCTTTCTTT. Residues: CASSSIRGLGTEAFF.